This is a list of T cell receptor beta chains from one sample in a study of cytomegalovirus exposure and HLA in healthy donors. The table came from immunoSEQ multiplex PCR; TCRdb's copy has only in-frame clones and leaves some out. The table records about 190,000 clones, around 75% of them present only once. Specimen: PBMCs. The receptors stem from a woman between 50 and 59 years old in good health and CMV-seronegative. Each CDR3 is given with its conserved first and last residue. The D gene is left open where the match is weak. For some rows the clone size is stated as once, few or many, or as a class when expanded; others skip it.

d_gene: TRBD2
j_gene: TRBJ2-1
abundance: .
v_gene: TRBV7-9
CDR3aa: CASSVIAGATYNEQFF
CDR3nt: TGTGCCAGCAGCGTCATAGCGGGGGCGACCTACAATGAGCAGTTCTTC

d_gene: TRBD1
j_gene: TRBJ2-7
abundance: .
v_gene: TRBV5-1
CDR3aa: CASSPDPGQGMYEQYF
CDR3nt: TGCGCCAGCAGCCCTGATCCCGGACAGGGAATGTACGAGCAGTACTTC

d_gene: .
j_gene: TRBJ1-1
abundance: few
v_gene: TRBV7-6
CDR3aa: CASSLGAGQTEAFF
CDR3nt: TGTGCCAGCAGCTTAGGGGCAGGGCAGACTGAAGCTTTCTTT

d_gene: .
j_gene: TRBJ2-7
abundance: .
v_gene: TRBV2
CDR3aa: CASSGGRRTYEQYF
CDR3nt: TGTGCCAGCAGTGGAGGACGGAGGACCTACGAGCAGTACTTC

d_gene: .
j_gene: TRBJ2-7
abundance: .
v_gene: TRBV7-2
CDR3aa: CASSLARGANEQYF
CDR3nt: TGTGCCAGCAGCTTAGCGCGGGGTGCCAACGAGCAGTACTTC

d_gene: .
j_gene: TRBJ2-2
abundance: .
v_gene: TRBV21-1
CDR3aa: CASSKVRTGYTGELFF
CDR3nt: TGTGCCAGCAGCAAAGTTAGGACAGGGTATACCGGGGAGCTGTTTTTT

d_gene: .
j_gene: TRBJ1-5
abundance: .
v_gene: TRBV5-8
CDR3aa: CASSLVGVQDQPQHF
CDR3nt: TGTGCCAGCAGCTTGGTAGGGGTTCAAGATCAGCCCCAGCATTTT

d_gene: TRBD1
j_gene: TRBJ1-1
abundance: .
v_gene: TRBV7-9
CDR3aa: CASSLPTGRGAEAFF
CDR3nt: TGTGCCAGCAGCTTACCGACAGGGCGCGGCGCTGAAGCTTTCTTT

d_gene: TRBD1
j_gene: TRBJ1-2
abundance: .
v_gene: TRBV27
CDR3aa: CASSLGGQGSGYTF
CDR3nt: TGTGCCAGCAGTCTAGGGGGACAGGGCTCTGGCTACACCTTC

d_gene: .
j_gene: TRBJ1-4
abundance: .
v_gene: TRBV7-2
CDR3aa: CASSRGKRINEKLFF
CDR3nt: TGTGCCAGCAGTCGCGGGAAAAGGATTAATGAAAAACTGTTTTTT

d_gene: TRBD2
j_gene: TRBJ2-7
abundance: .
v_gene: TRBV7-6
CDR3aa: CASSLGDSGGYLREQYF
CDR3nt: TGTGCCAGCAGCTTAGGTGATAGCGGGGGGTATCTACGTGAGCAGTACTTC

d_gene: TRBD2
j_gene: TRBJ2-1
abundance: few
v_gene: TRBV10-3
CDR3aa: CAITSSGRRNEQFF
CDR3nt: TGTGCCATCACTTCCAGCGGGAGACGAAATGAGCAGTTCTTC

d_gene: TRBD2
j_gene: TRBJ2-3
abundance: .
v_gene: TRBV4-3
CDR3aa: CASSPELAGRTDTQYF
CDR3nt: TGCGCCAGCAGCCCAGAACTAGCGGGGCGCACAGATACGCAGTATTTT

d_gene: TRBD1
j_gene: TRBJ2-6
abundance: .
v_gene: TRBV5-4
CDR3aa: CASSLGTGRTGANVLTF
CDR3nt: TGTGCCAGCAGTCTCGGGACAGGGAGGACTGGGGCCAACGTCCTGACTTTC

d_gene: .
j_gene: TRBJ1-1
abundance: .
v_gene: TRBV27
CDR3aa: CASSLSESMNTEAFF
CDR3nt: TGTGCCAGCAGTTTGTCCGAGTCTATGAACACTGAAGCTTTCTTT

d_gene: .
j_gene: TRBJ2-5
abundance: .
v_gene: TRBV5-6
CDR3aa: CASSFGGQETQYF
CDR3nt: TGTGCCAGCAGCTTTGGCGGACAAGAGACCCAGTACTTC

d_gene: .
j_gene: TRBJ1-5
abundance: .
v_gene: TRBV28
CDR3aa: CASSRALRNQPQHF
CDR3nt: TGTGCCAGCAGTCGCGCCTTGAGGAATCAGCCCCAGCATTTT

d_gene: .
j_gene: TRBJ2-1
abundance: .
v_gene: TRBV2
CDR3aa: CASSERELANNEQFF
CDR3nt: TGTGCCAGCAGTGAACGGGAACTAGCTAACAATGAGCAGTTCTTC

d_gene: .
j_gene: TRBJ2-1
abundance: .
v_gene: TRBV5-1
CDR3aa: CASSPLLAGGGEQFF
CDR3nt: TGCGCCAGCAGCCCCCTCTTGGCAGGGGGAGGTGAGCAGTTCTTC

d_gene: .
j_gene: TRBJ1-1
abundance: .
v_gene: TRBV5-1
CDR3aa: CASSLFPGGGTEAFF
CDR3nt: TGCGCCAGCAGCTTGTTCCCGGGGGGCGGCACTGAAGCTTTCTTT

d_gene: .
j_gene: TRBJ1-4
abundance: .
v_gene: TRBV7-2
CDR3aa: CASKLKGGGKLFF
CDR3nt: TGTGCCAGCAAGTTAAAAGGGGGGGGGAAACTGTTTTTT

d_gene: .
j_gene: TRBJ2-1
abundance: .
v_gene: TRBV6-1
CDR3aa: CASSGGGRGYNEQFF
CDR3nt: TGTGCCAGCAGTGGAGGCGGCAGGGGCTACAATGAGCAGTTCTTC

d_gene: .
j_gene: TRBJ1-6
abundance: few
v_gene: TRBV5-1
CDR3aa: CASSLKTGSYNSPLHF
CDR3nt: TGCGCCAGCAGCTTGAAAACAGGGTCTTATAATTCACCCCTCCACTTT

d_gene: .
j_gene: TRBJ1-2
abundance: once
v_gene: TRBV28
CDR3aa: CASSFRTWTDNYGYTF
CDR3nt: TGTGCCAGCAGTTTTCGGACCTGGACAGACAACTATGGCTACACCTTC

d_gene: TRBD2
j_gene: TRBJ2-2
abundance: .
v_gene: TRBV27
CDR3aa: CATALRTSGRAGYTGELFF
CDR3nt: TGTGCCACCGCTCTACGGACTAGCGGGAGGGCCGGATACACCGGGGAGCTGTTTTTT

d_gene: TRBD1
j_gene: TRBJ2-1
abundance: .
v_gene: TRBV7-2
CDR3aa: CASSLSRDSYNEQFF
CDR3nt: TGTGCCAGCAGCTTATCCCGGGACAGCTACAATGAGCAGTTCTTC

d_gene: TRBD2
j_gene: TRBJ2-1
abundance: .
v_gene: TRBV13
CDR3aa: CASSSGGSSYNEQFF
CDR3nt: TGTGCCAGCAGCTCTGGCGGGAGCTCCTACAATGAGCAGTTCTTC

d_gene: .
j_gene: TRBJ1-3
abundance: .
v_gene: TRBV5-4
CDR3aa: CASSSGQPSRSGNTIYF
CDR3nt: TGTGCCAGCAGCTCTGGACAGCCGTCCCGCTCTGGAAACACCATATATTTT

d_gene: TRBD1
j_gene: TRBJ1-2
abundance: .
v_gene: TRBV5-8
CDR3aa: CASSLGQGISNYGYTF
CDR3nt: TGTGCCAGCAGCTTGGGACAGGGCATTTCTAACTATGGCTACACCTTC

d_gene: TRBD2
j_gene: TRBJ2-2
abundance: .
v_gene: TRBV7-2
CDR3aa: CASSWPGLAGDPGELFF
CDR3nt: TGTGCCAGCAGCTGGCCGGGACTAGCGGGAGACCCCGGGGAGCTGTTTTTT

d_gene: TRBD1
j_gene: TRBJ2-7
abundance: .
v_gene: TRBV7-9
CDR3aa: CSSSLEAQGAGEQYF
CDR3nt: TGTTCCAGCAGCTTAGAGGCTCAGGGGGCTGGTGAGCAGTACTTC